The 18 T cell receptor beta chains reported below all come from one sample, sequenced in a study of OX40 agonist ivuxolimab in advanced cancers. Produced via immunoSEQ multiplex PCR; TCRdb's table is partial and in-frame only. The sample records some 35,000 clones, approximately 80% being singletons. The specimen was CD4+ or CD8+ T cells sorted from blood, collected in a trial of the OX40 agonist ivuxolimab. These TCRs come from an adult with an advanced solid tumor such as melanoma, head and neck, liver or kidney cancer.

V and J are TRBV28 and TRBJ2-3; D uncertain. The germline gives CDR1 MDHEN, CDR2 SYDVKM. CDR3 size: 11 residues. Between the trimmed V and J ends, which lost 2 bases and 12 bases, there was a span of 9 bases. Here the CDR3 DNA reads TGTGCCAGCAGTTTAGGAAAGGCACAGTATTTT. Its protein product is CASSLGKAQYF.

The chain recombines TRBV7-9 with TRBJ1-3; no clear D. Trimming took 3 bases from V and 1 from J, leaving 7 bases between them. Germline loops: CDR1 SEHNR, CDR2 FQNEAQ (reference sequence). The CDR3 runs 14 residues. Here the CDR3 reads CASSFTGSGNTIYF. The CDR3 region has the DNA TGTGCCAGCAGCTTTACGGGATCTGGAAACACCATATATTTT.

Notes on this clone: A read error is the likely source, as a far larger clone sits one nucleotide away. Within the sample, other DNA sequences also encode this same CDR3. V usage is TRBV5-2 and J usage is TRBJ2-7; no check of the table's D call, TRBD2, against the DNA was made. TRBV5-2 is a documented pseudogene. The CDR3 length is 15 residues. CDR3 amino acids: CASSLQPGGRNEQYF. CDR3 DNA: TGTGCCAGCAGCCTCCAACCGGGGGGCCGGAACGAGCAGTACTTC.

This clone has only one observation. This chain links TRBV7-9 with TRBJ1-2; 9 bases fit TRBD1. V shed 5 bases and J 3 bases; nucleotides not matched to a gene: 4. Germline V gives CDR1 SEHNR, CDR2 FQNEAQ (reference sequence). This CDR3 is built from 14 residues. This CDR3 reads CASSPDRGYYGYTF. In DNA form, the CDR3 reads TGTGCCAGCAGCCCGGACAGGGGTTACTATGGCTACACCTTC.

V gene TRBV9 combines with J gene TRBJ2-7; D uncertain. This CDR3 is 14 amino acids long. V lost 0 bases, J lost 4 bases, and 11 bases lay in between. Germline values: CDR1 SGDLS, CDR2 YYNGEE. The CDR3 loop is CASSVGLVGYEQYF. The CDR3 DNA reads TGTGCCAGCAGCGTAGGGCTAGTCGGGTACGAGCAGTACTTC.

The chain recombines TRBV28 with TRBJ1-1; D may be TRBD1 (6 bases). The CDR3 totals 14 residues. With 2 bases removed from V and 1 base from J, the gap between germline ends came to 8 bases. The germline CDR1 and CDR2 sequences are MDHEN and SYDVKM. The CDR3 loop reads CASSLEGGNTEAFF. CDR3 DNA: TGTGCCAGCAGTTTAGAAGGGGGGAACACTGAAGCTTTCTTT.

The chain is built from TRBV14 and TRBJ2-7; perhaps TRBD1 as D (6 bases). The CDR3 runs 15 residues. Trimming cost V 3 bases and J 1 base, with 13 bases left between them. Germline assignment: CDR1 SGHDN and CDR2 FVKESK. The CDR3 here is CASSQLSGESYEQYF. The CDR3 DNA is TGTGCCAGCAGCCAGTTGTCAGGGGAGTCCTACGAGCAGTACTTC.

The chain is built from TRBV4-2 and TRBJ2-7; no clear D. With 0 bases removed from V and 3 bases from J, the gap between germline ends came to 12 bases. Germline assignment: CDR1 LGHNA and CDR2 YNFKEQ. This CDR3 spans 15 amino acids. Here the CDR3 DNA reads TGTGCCAGCAGCCAAGATGGATCCCCCTACTACGAGCAGTACTTC. It translates to CASSQDGSPYYEQYF.

This chain connects TRBV6-6 to TRBJ2-7, with D hard to call. Trimming pared 9 bases from V and 0 bases from J, leaving 9 bases between. Germline V gene lookup returns CDR1 MNHNY and CDR2 SVGAGI (reference sequence). CDR3 size: 12 residues. The DNA for the CDR3 is TGTGCCAGATACGATCTCTCCTACGAGCAGTACTTC. Translation gives CARYDLSYEQYF.

V usage is TRBV19 and J usage is TRBJ1-6; TRBD1 might be the D (5 bases). V gave up 6 bases and J gave up 7 bases, with 19 bases separating them. The CDR3 consists of 16 residues. CDR1 LNHDA and CDR2 SQIVND come from the germline V gene (reference sequence). CDR3 amino acids: CASRGPPGNPNSPLHF. DNA of the CDR3: TGTGCCAGTAGGGGACCCCCGGGCAACCCAAATTCACCCCTCCACTTT.

This clone was seen a few times. V gene TRBV10-2 combines with J gene TRBJ1-5; D remains unclear. The CDR3 is 14 residues long. CDR1 and CDR2 from the germline V gene are WSHSY and SAAADI. Trimming took off 0 bases at V and 0 bases at J, with 3 bases between the two ends. In DNA form, the CDR3 reads TGCGCCAGCAGTGAGTCACATAGCAATCAGCCCCAGCATTTT. Protein sequence: CASSESHSNQPQHF.

V usage is TRBV5-1 and J usage is TRBJ2-3; D possibly matches TRBD1 or TRBD2 (5 bases each). The CDR3 has 15 amino acids. V was shortened by 0 bases and J by 0 bases, with 8 bases between the two germline ends. Germline CDR1 is SGHRS and CDR2 is YFSETQ. The CDR3: CASSLVGASTDTQYF. In DNA, the CDR3 is TGCGCCAGCAGCTTGGTCGGGGCTAGCACAGATACGCAGTATTTT.

The CDR3, as DNA: TGTGCCAGTAGTATAGAGGCAGCACCGGGGCCCCAGCATTTT. Translating gives CASSIEAAPGPQHF. The chain joins TRBV19 to TRBJ1-5; D uncertain. The germline CDR1 and CDR2 sequences are LNHDA and SQIVND (reference sequence). Trimming removed 0 bases from V and 9 bases from J, with 12 bases in between. The CDR3 runs to 14 residues.

A single count supports this clone. The V call is TRBV11-2, the J call TRBJ2-7; 8 bases are shared with TRBD1. This CDR3 comprises 15 residues. Per the germline V gene, CDR1 is SGHAT and CDR2 is FQNNGV. V dropped 5 bases and J dropped 0; count of bases not matched to a gene: 6. The CDR3 DNA sequence: TGTGCCAGCAGCCAGGGGGCTTCCAGCTCCTACGAGCAGTACTTC. This codes for CASSQGASSSYEQYF.

Details on this clone: The sample holds other DNA sequences that translate to the same CDR3. This chain links TRBV18 with TRBJ2-7; D tentatively fits TRBD1 or TRBD2 (5 bases each). The CDR3 is 13 residues long. V was pared by 3 bases and J by 4 bases, with 10 bases between. The germline CDR1 and CDR2 sequences are KGHSH and LQKENI. The CDR3 DNA follows: TGTGCCAGCTCACCGGGGACCGGGTACGAGCAGTACTTC. Protein sequence: CASSPGTGYEQYF. The full variable domain, with the rest looked up from reference TRBV18 and TRBJ2-7, is NAGVMQNPRHLVRRRGQEARLRCSPMKGHSHVYWYRQLPEEGLKFMVYLQKENIIDESGMPKERFSAEFPKEGPSILRIQQVVRGDSAAYFCASSPGTGYEQYFGPGTRLTVT.

V gene TRBV6-4 combines with J gene TRBJ2-3; 7 nucleotides match TRBD2. Germline trimming cut 4 bases from V and 5 bases from J; bases unmatched to any gene: 9. The CDR3 totals 15 residues. The germline V gene encodes CDR1 MRHNA and CDR2 SNTAGT. CDR3 nucleotides: TGTGCCAGCAGTGTCCAAGGCGGGAGCCGAGATACGCAGTATTTT. It encodes CASSVQGGSRDTQYF.

The genes are TRBV7-8 and TRBJ1-3; 8 bases map to TRBD1. The ends lost 3 bases at V and 2 bases at J; junction bases unmatched: 0. CDR1 is SGHVS and CDR2 is FQNEAQ in the germline V gene. The CDR3 length is 14 residues. DNA for the CDR3: TGTGCCAGCAGCTTGACAGGGGCTGGAAACACCATATATTTT. As protein: CASSLTGAGNTIYF.

The rearrangement uses TRBV30 and TRBJ2-1, with 10 bases fitting TRBD2. V was pared by 1 base and J by 3 bases, with 3 bases of the junction left unmatched. CDR1 and CDR2 from the germline V gene are GTSNPN and SVGIG (reference sequence). The CDR3 is 15 amino acids. CDR3 nucleotide sequence: TGTGCCTGGAGTGCAGGACTAGCGGTCTACAATGAGCAGTTCTTC. Its protein is CAWSAGLAVYNEQFF.